These 21 T cell receptor beta chains were sequenced from one sample in a study of cytomegalovirus exposure and HLA in healthy donors. Both 60 Vbeta primers and 13 Jbeta primers went into the PCR. Sequenced by immunoSEQ multiplex PCR; TCRdb stores in-frame clones only, minus some. The sample yields about 150,000 clones, about three quarters seen once. The material sequenced was PBMCs. Receptors were obtained from a female donor in good health and CMV-seropositive.

Details on this clone: The same CDR3 is also encoded by other DNA sequences in this sample. The chain recombines TRBV18 with TRBJ1-1, with D possibly TRBD1 on 6 matching bases. CDR3 length equals 13 residues. Germline V CDR1 and CDR2: KGHSH, LQKENI. V shed 3 bases and J shed 1 base, with 6 bases lying between them. The CDR3 is CASSPGQNTEAFF. CDR3 nucleotide sequence: TGTGCCAGCTCACCGGGACAGAACACTGAAGCTTTCTTT.

Turning to this clone: The junction departs from the called germline gene at one end, perhaps through a read error. This sequence joins TRBV7-9 and TRBJ2-7; 8 positions agree with TRBD1. Germline CDR1 is SEHNR and CDR2 is FQNEAQ (reference sequence). This CDR3 has 15 residues. The CDR3 bases are TGTGCCAGCAGTTTAACAGGGGGAACCTCCGACGAGCAGTACTTC. Protein sequence: CASSLTGGTSDEQYF.

This clone turned up a few times. This sequence joins TRBV4-1 and TRBJ1-6, with D possibly matching TRBD1 (6 bases). The length of the CDR3 is 15 residues. Germline-derived CDR1 and CDR2 are MGHRA and YSYEKL. Trimming left V 0 bases short and J 7 bases short, with 10 bases between. The CDR3 region has the DNA TGCGCCAGCAGCCAAGATCAGGGGCTGAATTCACCCCTCCACTTT. This sequence encodes CASSQDQGLNSPLHF.

CDR3 nucleotide sequence: TGTGCCAGCAGCGTATATGGGGCAGGGGAGACCCAGTACTTC. Translating it yields CASSVYGAGETQYF. The chain links TRBV9 to TRBJ2-5; weak D call: TRBD1 (5 bases). Germline CDR1 reads SGDLS; CDR2 reads YYNGEE. The CDR3 runs 14 residues. Trimming took off 1 base at V and 5 bases at J, with 12 bases between the two ends.

This chain connects TRBV28 to TRBJ1-1, with D unresolved. This CDR3 contains 15 residues. V was clipped by 3 bases and J by 0 bases, with 11 bases between them. CDR1 is MDHEN and CDR2 is SYDVKM in the germline V gene. The CDR3 loop is CASSFSAQLNTEAFF. The CDR3 nucleotides read TGTGCCAGCAGTTTTTCGGCACAGCTGAACACTGAAGCTTTCTTT.

This clone was counted between two and nine times. The chain has TRBV18 and TRBJ1-4; 9 bases align to TRBD1. The CDR3 consists of 12 residues. CDR1 and CDR2 from the germline V gene are KGHSH and LQKENI. The V segment lost 8 bases and the J segment 11 bases; nucleotides outside the gene matches: 6. The CDR3 DNA sequence: TGTGCCAGCCGAGAAGGACAGGGGAAACTGTTTTTT. Translation: CASREGQGKLFF.

The chain combines TRBV10-1 with TRBJ2-7; a possible D gene is TRBD2 (5 bases). Trimming took off 2 bases at V and 3 bases at J, with 14 bases between the two ends. The CDR3 contains 15 residues. CDR1 and CDR2 from the germline V gene are WNHNN and SYGVQD (reference sequence). The CDR3 nucleotides are TGCGCCAGCAGTGAGATTGAGGGCTTCGGCTACGAGCAGTACTTC. Translated: CASSEIEGFGYEQYF.

This chain connects TRBV4-2 to TRBJ2-3; 10 bases fit TRBD2. V shed 3 bases and J 2 bases; nucleotides not matched to a gene: 5. The CDR3 runs 16 residues. The V gene's germline CDR1 is LGHNA and CDR2 YNFKEQ. CDR3 loop: CASSHASGGLTDTQYF. DNA for the CDR3: TGTGCCAGCAGCCACGCTAGCGGGGGCCTCACAGATACGCAGTATTTT.

The rearrangement uses TRBV5-4 and TRBJ1-3; no firm D call. Trimming took off 1 base at V and 0 bases at J, with 14 bases between the two ends. From germline, CDR1 is SGHNT and CDR2 YYREEE (reference sequence). There are 17 residues in the CDR3. The CDR3 loop reads CASSLSPGINSGNTIYF. CDR3 nucleotides: TGTGCCAGCAGCTTGTCACCAGGAATAAACTCTGGAAACACCATATATTTT. Complete variable domain (other parts from reference TRBV5-4 and TRBJ1-3): ETGVTQSPTHLIKTRGQQVTLRCSSQSGHNTVSWYQQALGQGPQFIFQYYREEENGRGNFPPRFSGLQFPNYSSELNVNALELDDSALYLCASSLSPGINSGNTIYFGEGSWLTVV.

The J gene is TRBJ1-1, the V gene TRBV4-2, with TRBD1 identical over 7 bases. Germline V gives CDR1 LGHNA, CDR2 YNFKEQ. This CDR3 spans 16 amino acids. The V gene end was trimmed by 4 bases and the J gene end by 0 bases; junction bases not matched to a gene: 8. CDR3 nucleotide sequence: TGTGCCAGCAGCCCCCAGGACAGGCCTATGAACACTGAAGCTTTCTTT. It specifies CASSPQDRPMNTEAFF.

This clone has only a few counts. The CDR3: CASSQEPVLDLEAFF. For the CDR3, the DNA is TGCGCCAGCAGCCAAGAACCGGTGTTAGATTTAGAAGCTTTCTTT. The chain couples TRBV4-1 to TRBJ1-1, with D hard to call. V lost 0 bases to trimming and J lost 8 bases, with 16 bases between them. Per the germline V gene, CDR1 is MGHRA and CDR2 is YSYEKL. The CDR3 covers 15 residues.

V usage is TRBV30 and J usage is TRBJ2-1, with D possibly being TRBD1 (6 bases). This CDR3 region has 14 residues. V shed 1 base and J shed 1 base, with 8 bases lying between them. Looked up from germline, CDR1 is GTSNPN and CDR2 is SVGIG (reference sequence). CDR3 sequence (DNA): TGTGCCTGGAGTGCACAGGGATCCTACAATGAGCAGTTCTTC. Translation gives CAWSAQGSYNEQFF.

The chain employs TRBV6-6 and TRBJ2-2; D remains ambiguous. Trimming took 6 bases from V and 6 from J, leaving 17 bases between them. Germline-derived CDR1 and CDR2 are MNHNY and SVGAGI (reference sequence). The CDR3 spans 15 residues. In DNA form, the CDR3 reads TGTGCCAGCAGGGCAAACGACCAGGTCGCCGGGGAGCTGTTTTTT. Its translation is CASRANDQVAGELFF.

The rearrangement uses TRBV7-9 and TRBJ1-2, with TRBD1 identical over 10 bases. CDR1 and CDR2 (germline): SEHNR, FQNEAQ (reference sequence). This CDR3 region has 16 residues. V shed 5 bases and J 4 bases; nucleotides not matched to a gene: 10. CDR3 amino acids: CASSTVSRDRGYGYTF. The CDR3 DNA follows: TGTGCCAGCAGCACCGTGAGCCGGGACAGGGGCTATGGCTACACCTTC.

The V and J genes are TRBV2 and TRBJ1-5, with D perhaps matching TRBD1 (5 bases). Germline V gives CDR1 SNHLY, CDR2 FYNNEI. CDR3 size: 13 residues. Trimming left V 6 bases short and J 7 bases short, with 13 bases between. The CDR3 sequence is CASRETGRQPQHF. The CDR3 coding sequence is TGTGCCAGCAGAGAAACAGGTCGGCAGCCCCAGCATTTT.

The CDR3 DNA follows: TGCGCCAGCAGCCCGGACTCCACCTCTAATGAGCAGTTCTTC. Translation gives CASSPDSTSNEQFF. The chain uses TRBV5-1 and TRBJ2-1; D is possibly TRBD2 (5 bases). With 4 bases removed from V and 7 bases from J, the gap between germline ends came to 15 bases. This CDR3 has 14 residues. Looked up from germline, CDR1 is SGHRS and CDR2 is YFSETQ.

Here the CDR3 reads CASSGLRTSYNEQFF. In DNA form, the CDR3 reads TGTGCCAGTAGTGGGCTTAGGACATCCTACAATGAGCAGTTCTTC. The J gene is TRBJ2-1, the V gene TRBV19, with D perhaps TRBD1 (5 bases). Germline V gene lookup returns CDR1 LNHDA and CDR2 SQIVND (reference sequence). The ends were cut back, 5 bases at V and 1 base at J, with 12 bases in the middle. This CDR3 is 15 amino acids long. The whole variable domain, remainder taken from reference TRBV19 and TRBJ2-1, is DGGITQSPKYLFRKEGQNVTLSCEQNLNHDAMYWYRQDPGQGLRLIYYSQIVNDFQKGDIAEGYSVSREKKESFPLTVTSAQKNPTAFYLCASSGLRTSYNEQFFGPGTRLTVL.

As regards this clone: At one of its ends the junction is not consistent with the germline gene, which may arise from a read error. The CDR3 DNA reads as TGTGCCAGTAGTATAGGGACAGCTAATTCACTCCTCCACTTT. This sequence encodes CASSIGTANSLLHF. The V gene is TRBV19, the J gene TRBJ1-6; D is possibly TRBD1 (6 bases). The CDR3 loop spans 14 amino acids. Looked up from germline, CDR1 is LNHDA and CDR2 is SQIVND (reference sequence).

The chain links TRBV5-4 to TRBJ2-7; TRBD1 agrees at 8 bases. CDR1 and CDR2 from the germline V gene are SGHNT and YYREEE (reference sequence). V lost 3 bases and J lost 4; bases outside the gene matches: 9. The CDR3 has 15 residues. In DNA, the CDR3 is TGTGCCAGCAGCTCCCACGGGACAGGTTCTTACGAGCAGTACTTC. This sequence encodes CASSSHGTGSYEQYF.

The gene calls are TRBV5-4 and TRBJ1-2; TRBD1 matches at 8 bases. From germline, CDR1 is SGHNT and CDR2 YYREEE (reference sequence). The CDR3 spans 15 residues. V trimming: 4 bases; J trimming: 3 bases; junction bases outside the gene matches: 8. Here the CDR3 reads CASSTVPGGHYGYTF. CDR3 sequence (DNA): TGTGCCAGCAGCACTGTCCCAGGGGGCCACTATGGCTACACCTTC.

The chain carries TRBV18 and TRBJ2-7, with 7 bases that match TRBD2. The V gene's germline CDR1 is KGHSH and CDR2 LQKENI. The ends lost 3 bases at V and 3 bases at J; junction bases unmatched: 2. The CDR3 contains 13 residues. DNA of the CDR3: TGTGCCAGCTCACCTTGGACTAGCTACGAGCAGTACTTC. This gives the protein CASSPWTSYEQYF. Variable domain in full (rest from reference TRBV18 and TRBJ2-7): NAGVMQNPRHLVRRRGQEARLRCSPMKGHSHVYWYRQLPEEGLKFMVYLQKENIIDESGMPKERFSAEFPKEGPSILRIQQVVRGDSAAYFCASSPWTSYEQYFGPGTRLTVT.